These T cell receptor beta chains were read from a single sample in a study of regulatory T cells in long-lasting Graves disease. Each CDR3 protein is one row after TCRdb ran MiXCR on the multiplex PCR reads. The table shows 200,000 to 250,000 distinct CDR3 sequences, with around 20% occurring only once. Sample: peripheral blood mononuclear cells (PBMCs), taken at new diagnosis, from a patient treated with antithyroid drugs. The origin of the receptors is a female donor with Graves disease. CDR3s include the opening cysteine and the closing phenylalanine or tryptophan. The D gene is left open where the match is weak. Some rows have no size entry. The others give once, few or many, or a class for an expanded clone.

j_call,v_call,clone_size,d_call,cdr3_nt,cdr3_aa
TRBJ1-6,TRBV13,NA,NA,TGTGCCAGCAGCCCCGACAGTTGGTCACCCCTCCACTTT,CASSPDSWSPLHF
TRBJ1-4,TRBV20-1,few,NA,TGCAGTGCCAGAACGGGGGGCGGAGAAAAACTGTTTTTT,CSARTGGGEKLFF
TRBJ2-7,TRBV18,few,TRBD2,TGTGCCAGCTCACCCACCAGCAGTCCGGGAGGGCAAGCCTACGAGCAGTACTTC,CASSPTSSPGGQAYEQYF
TRBJ2-7,TRBV11-2,many,NA,TGTGCCAGCAGCTTAGATCTTAGAGCTTACGAGCAGTACTTC,CASSLDLRAYEQYF
TRBJ1-1,TRBV27,many,NA,TGTGCCAGCAGCCTGGGGGCAAATACTGAAGCTTTCTTT,CASSLGANTEAFF
TRBJ2-7,TRBV12-3/TRBV12-4,many,NA,TGTGCCAGCAGTTTCGGGCTGAGGTACGAGCAGTACTTC,CASSFGLRYEQYF
TRBJ2-3,TRBV7-2,many,NA,TGTGCCAGCAGCTTAGAGGCGTCACCGCAGTATTTT,CASSLEASPQYF
TRBJ2-5,TRBV7-2,NA,NA,TGTGCCAGCAGCTTAGTAGGGGTCCAAGAGACCCAGTACTTC,CASSLVGVQETQYF
TRBJ2-1,TRBV29-1,many,NA,TGCAGCGCTACTCCCTCAGGGTTCGCCGGGTTCTTC,CSATPSGFAGFF
TRBJ1-2,TRBV15,many,TRBD1,TGTGCCACCAGCAGAGATGGGGACAGTGGCTATGGCTACACCTTC,CATSRDGDSGYGYTF
TRBJ2-5,TRBV4-1,NA,TRBD2,TGCGCCAGCAGCCAAGTGGGTCCTAGCGGGGAAGAGACCCAGTACTTC,CASSQVGPSGEETQYF
TRBJ2-3,TRBV11-3,many,NA,TGTGCCAGCAGCCAAGACGGAGATACGCAGTATTTT,CASSQDGDTQYF
TRBJ2-5,TRBV7-9,few,NA,TGTGCCAGCAGCTTTCCCCGACGGCTTCAAGAGACCCAGTACTTC,CASSFPRRLQETQYF
TRBJ2-5,TRBV18,many,NA,TGTGCCAGCTCACCAGGGCGGCCGACCCAGTACTTC,CASSPGRPTQYF
TRBJ1-5,TRBV19,NA,NA,TGTGCCAGTAGTATCGCGATAGGTGGCAATCAGCCCCAGCATTTT,CASSIAIGGNQPQHF
TRBJ2-7,TRBV6-2/TRBV6-3,once,NA,TGTGCCAGCAGCCCCCAGGACCTGGGTTACGAGCAGTACTTC,CASSPQDLGYEQYF
TRBJ1-2,TRBV12-3/TRBV12-4,many,TRBD1,TGTGCCAGCAGTTTAGCGCTAATTGTGGACAGGGACGGGGGCTACACCTTC,CASSLALIVDRDGGYTF
TRBJ2-1,TRBV4-2,few,NA,TGTGCCAGCAGCCCTCCGCTGGATTTTTCCTACAATGAGCAGTTCTTC,CASSPPLDFSYNEQFF
TRBJ2-3,TRBV4-2,NA,TRBD2,TGTGCCAGCAGCCAAGGCCGGGGGGAAACAGATACGCAGTATTTT,CASSQGRGETDTQYF
TRBJ2-3,TRBV18,NA,TRBD1,TGTGCCAGCTCTACAGGGGGGAGGTGGAGAGATACGCAGTATTTT,CASSTGGRWRDTQYF
TRBJ2-3,TRBV20-1,many,NA,TGCAGTGCTAGAGATTTTTCTGCCCCTCCCACAGATACGCAGTATTTT,CSARDFSAPPTDTQYF
TRBJ2-3,TRBV20-1,many,TRBD2,TGCAGTGCTTTGACTAGCGGGGTAGATACGCAGTATTTT,CSALTSGVDTQYF
TRBJ2-2,TRBV12-3/TRBV12-4,few,TRBD1,TGTGCCAGCAGAGACCGGGACAGGGGGCGAATGGAGCTGTTTTTT,CASRDRDRGRMELFF
TRBJ1-3,TRBV30,NA,NA,TGTGCCTGTTCGGGGGCCGGTGGAAACACCATATATTTT,CACSGAGGNTIYF
TRBJ2-5,TRBV6-5,few,NA,TGTGCCAGCAGTTCGTCCGCAGCCTCTCAAGAGACCCAGTACTTC,CASSSSAASQETQYF
TRBJ1-3,TRBV7-9,many,NA,TGTGCCAGCAGTCAGAGCGGGACTGGAAACACCATATATTTT,CASSQSGTGNTIYF
TRBJ1-5,TRBV19,NA,TRBD1,TGTGCCAGTAGTATGGGACAGACTAGCAATCAGCCCCAGCATTTT,CASSMGQTSNQPQHF
TRBJ2-2,TRBV2,NA,TRBD2,TGTGCCAGCAGTTTACTAGCGGGAGCCACCGGGGAGCTGTTTTTT,CASSLLAGATGELFF
TRBJ1-1,TRBV19,NA,NA,TGTGCCAGTAACTTGGGACGCGGGCTCACTGAAGCTTCCTTT,CASNLGRGLTEASF
TRBJ2-2,TRBV7-6,many,NA,TGTGCCAGCAGCTTAGAGAATCGCGGGGAGCTGTTTTTT,CASSLENRGELFF
TRBJ2-7,TRBV6-2/TRBV6-3,many,TRBD2,TGTGCCAGCACCCTACGGTCAGGACTAGCCTACGAGCAGTACTTC,CASTLRSGLAYEQYF
TRBJ1-5,TRBV20-1,few,NA,TGCAGTGCGCGTGCAGGGAATGGTCAGCCCCAGCATTTT,CSARAGNGQPQHF
TRBJ2-2,TRBV6-5,NA,NA,TGTGCCAGCAGTTACTGGCAGGGGAACACCGGGGAGCTGTTTTTT,CASSYWQGNTGELFF
TRBJ2-5,TRBV5-1,NA,NA,TGCGCCAGCAGCCAGGACCTAAGCGCCGGGGAGACCCAGTACTTC,CASSQDLSAGETQYF
TRBJ2-2,TRBV18,many,NA,TGTGCCAGCTCACCGCAGAACACCGGGGAGCTGTTTTTT,CASSPQNTGELFF
TRBJ2-2,TRBV6-2/TRBV6-3,many,NA,TGTGCCTGCCTAGTTGAGAACACCGGGGAGCTGTTTTTT,CACLVENTGELFF
TRBJ2-5,TRBV24-1,many,TRBD1,TGTGCCACCAGTGAAACCAGGGGGCCGATCCAAGAGACCCAGTACTTC,CATSETRGPIQETQYF
TRBJ2-1,TRBV11-2,many,TRBD2,TGTGCCAGCAGCTTAGATAGGAGACTAGCGGGGTCCATCTCCTACAATGAGCAGTTCTTC,CASSLDRRLAGSISYNEQFF
TRBJ2-5,TRBV5-1,NA,NA,TGCGCCAGCAGCCAAGAACAAGGGGCGAGGGAGACCCAGTACTTC,CASSQEQGARETQYF
TRBJ1-5,TRBV7-2,NA,NA,TGTGCCAGCAGCTTAGCGGTCCCGGGAAATCAGCCCCAGCATTTT,CASSLAVPGNQPQHF
TRBJ2-1,TRBV2,many,NA,TGTGCCAGCAGTGGTTCTAATGAGCAGTTCTTC,CASSGSNEQFF
TRBJ1-1,TRBV12-3/TRBV12-4,many,NA,TGTGCCAGCAGTCCAGAGTACAGCACTGAAGCTTTCTTT,CASSPEYSTEAFF